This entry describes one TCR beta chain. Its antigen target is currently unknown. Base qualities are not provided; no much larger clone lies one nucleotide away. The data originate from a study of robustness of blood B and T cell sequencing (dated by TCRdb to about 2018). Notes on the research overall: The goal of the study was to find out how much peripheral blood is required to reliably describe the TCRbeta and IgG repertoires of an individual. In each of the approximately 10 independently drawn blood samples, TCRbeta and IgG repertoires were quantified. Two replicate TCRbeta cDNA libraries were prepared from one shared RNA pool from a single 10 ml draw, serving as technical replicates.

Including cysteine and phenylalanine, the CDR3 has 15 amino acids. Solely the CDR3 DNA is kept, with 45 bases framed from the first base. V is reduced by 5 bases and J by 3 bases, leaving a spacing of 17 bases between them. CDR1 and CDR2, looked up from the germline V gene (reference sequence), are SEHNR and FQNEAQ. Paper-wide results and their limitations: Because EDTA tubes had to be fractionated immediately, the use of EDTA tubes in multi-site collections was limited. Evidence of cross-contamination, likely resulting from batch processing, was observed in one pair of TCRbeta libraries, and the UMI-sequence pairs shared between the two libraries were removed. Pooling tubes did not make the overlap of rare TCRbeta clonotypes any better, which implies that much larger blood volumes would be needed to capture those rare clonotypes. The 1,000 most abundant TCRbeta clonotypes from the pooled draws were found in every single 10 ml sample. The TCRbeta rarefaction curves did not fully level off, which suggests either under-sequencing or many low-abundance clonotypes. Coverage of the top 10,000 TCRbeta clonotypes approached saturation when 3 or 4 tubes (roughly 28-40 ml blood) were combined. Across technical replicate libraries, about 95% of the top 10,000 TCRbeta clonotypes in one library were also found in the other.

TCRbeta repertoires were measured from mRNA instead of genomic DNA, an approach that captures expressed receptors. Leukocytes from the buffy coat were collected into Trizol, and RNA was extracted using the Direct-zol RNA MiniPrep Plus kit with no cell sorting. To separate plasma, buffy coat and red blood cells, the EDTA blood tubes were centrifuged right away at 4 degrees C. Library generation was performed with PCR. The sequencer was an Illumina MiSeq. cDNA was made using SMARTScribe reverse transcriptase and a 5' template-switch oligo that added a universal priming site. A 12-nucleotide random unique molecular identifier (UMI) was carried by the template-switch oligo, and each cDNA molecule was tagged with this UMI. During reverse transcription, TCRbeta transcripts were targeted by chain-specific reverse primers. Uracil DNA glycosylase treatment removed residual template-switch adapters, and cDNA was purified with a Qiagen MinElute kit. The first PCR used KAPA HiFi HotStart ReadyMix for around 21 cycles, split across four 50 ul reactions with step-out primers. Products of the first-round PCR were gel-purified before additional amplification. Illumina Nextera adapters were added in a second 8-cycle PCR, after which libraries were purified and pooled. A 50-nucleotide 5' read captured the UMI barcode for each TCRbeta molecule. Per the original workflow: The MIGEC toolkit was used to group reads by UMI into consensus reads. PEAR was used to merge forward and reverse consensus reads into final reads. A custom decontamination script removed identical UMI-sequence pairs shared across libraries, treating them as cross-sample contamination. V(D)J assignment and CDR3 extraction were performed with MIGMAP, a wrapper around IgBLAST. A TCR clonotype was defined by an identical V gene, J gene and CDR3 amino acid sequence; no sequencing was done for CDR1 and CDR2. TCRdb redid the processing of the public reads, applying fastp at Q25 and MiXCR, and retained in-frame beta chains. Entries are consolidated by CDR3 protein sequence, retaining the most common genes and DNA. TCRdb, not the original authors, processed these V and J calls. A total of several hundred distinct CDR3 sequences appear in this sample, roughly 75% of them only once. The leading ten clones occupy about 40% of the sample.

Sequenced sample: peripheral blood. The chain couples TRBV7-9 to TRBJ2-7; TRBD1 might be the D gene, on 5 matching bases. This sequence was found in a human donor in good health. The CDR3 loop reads CASSPQGHNLYEQYF. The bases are TGTGCCAGCAGCCCCCAAGGACATAATCTCTACGAGCAGTACTTC.